This is a list of T cell receptor beta chains from one sample in a study of cytomegalovirus exposure and HLA in healthy donors. Assay: immunoSEQ multiplex PCR; the TCRdb copy retains only in-frame clones and omits some. The table has 55,000 to 65,000 clones, approximately 92% seen once. The sequenced sample consisted of PBMCs. The receptors originated from a man aged 18-30 years in good health and CMV-seronegative. CDR3s leave out the opening cysteine and the closing phenylalanine or tryptophan.

v_call	j_call	cdr3_aa
TRBV14	TRBJ1-3	ASSRGLGRDSGNTIY
TRBV7-9	TRBJ1-2	ASSSGGQRIT
TRBV28	TRBJ1-5	ASSLGNRGHWQPQH
TRBV14	TRBJ2-7	ASSQDTAEGYEQY
TRBV21-1	TRBJ2-7	ASSKSAYRGLEQY
TRBV2	TRBJ2-1	ASSAQDRMGPRF
TRBV13	TRBJ2-7	ASSHGLAFGYEQY
TRBV10-1	TRBJ2-5	ASSESRGRGQETQY
TRBV28	TRBJ1-1	ASQDREYTEAF
TRBV14	TRBJ2-5	ASSHGRIQETQY
TRBV29-1	TRBJ2-1	SVTRDTEQF
TRBV11-2	TRBJ1-4	ASSQRGMQLF
TRBV5-5	TRBJ1-5	ASSLRPGTGAQPQH
TRBV28	TRBJ2-1	ATSPAGGPSIEQF
TRBV6-5	TRBJ1-3	ASSQGTVGNTIY
TRBV29-1	TRBJ2-7	SVGTEYEQY
TRBV6-5	TRBJ2-3	ATTSKGGITDTQY
TRBV9	TRBJ2-7	ASSDPLAASYEQY
TRBV21-1	TRBJ1-2	ASSKVGRSRGAGGYT
TRBV7-9	TRBJ2-7	ASSLARHEQY
TRBV4-1	TRBJ2-1	ASSQDPSGTDYNEQF
TRBV28	TRBJ2-7	ASSLSGTGTYEQY
TRBV15	TRBJ1-1	ATSRNRGTGTEAF